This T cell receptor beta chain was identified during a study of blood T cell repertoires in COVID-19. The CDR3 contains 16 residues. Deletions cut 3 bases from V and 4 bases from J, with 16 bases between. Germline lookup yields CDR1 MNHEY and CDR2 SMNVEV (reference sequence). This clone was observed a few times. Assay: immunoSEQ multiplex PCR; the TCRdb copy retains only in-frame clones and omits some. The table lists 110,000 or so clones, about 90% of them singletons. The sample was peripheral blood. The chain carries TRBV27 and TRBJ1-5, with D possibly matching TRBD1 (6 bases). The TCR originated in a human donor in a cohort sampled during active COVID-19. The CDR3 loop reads CASSFPTGQLNQPQHF. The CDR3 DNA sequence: TGTGCCAGCAGTTTCCCGACAGGTCAACTGAATCAGCCCCAGCATTTT.